This T cell receptor (beta chain) originates from a study of PD-L1 blockade in urothelial cancer. At the level of the study: Males with urothelial cancer arising in the bladder constituted about nine tenths of the roughly 30 patients. Each blood sample yielded a median of around 150,000 T cells.

The CDR3 runs to 16 residues. Clones were sequenced by immunoSEQ multiplex PCR, and TCRdb holds only the in-frame ones, with some missing. This table has some 60,000 clones, around 84% appearing once. Urothelial carcinoma, locally advanced or metastatic, affected the patients. All patients handed over anywhere from 1 to 8 samples, pretreatment and on-treatment. This chain uses TRBV21-1 with TRBJ1-5; TRBD1, the table's D call, lacks a check against the DNA. TRBV21-1 is a known pseudogene. The source is a man over 45 with urothelial cancer. Material: PBMCs, obtained around atezolizumab (anti-PD-L1) treatment. CDR3 in amino acids: CASSLISGGSNQPQHF. DNA for the CDR3: TGTGCCAGCAGCCTTATCTCAGGGGGGAGCAATCAGCCCCAGCATTTT.